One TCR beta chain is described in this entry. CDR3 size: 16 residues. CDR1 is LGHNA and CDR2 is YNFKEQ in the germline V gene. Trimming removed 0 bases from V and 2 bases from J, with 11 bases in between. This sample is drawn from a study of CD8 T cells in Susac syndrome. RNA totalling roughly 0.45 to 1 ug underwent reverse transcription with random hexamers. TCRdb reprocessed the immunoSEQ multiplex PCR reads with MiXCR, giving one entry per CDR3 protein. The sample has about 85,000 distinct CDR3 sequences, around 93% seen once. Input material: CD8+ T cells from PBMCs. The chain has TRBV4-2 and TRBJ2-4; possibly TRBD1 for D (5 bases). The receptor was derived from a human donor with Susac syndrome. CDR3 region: CASSQDEAGTKNIQYF. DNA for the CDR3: TGTGCCAGCAGCCAAGATGAAGCAGGGACCAAAAACATTCAGTACTTC.